These T cell receptor beta chains were read from a single sample in a study of cytotoxic CD8 clonotypes in ibrutinib-treated CLL. TCRdb's copy holds only in-frame clones and misses some; the assay was immunoSEQ multiplex PCR. The table has roughly 24,000 clones, about four fifths seen once; the top ten hold roughly 8.1%. The input for sequencing was PBMCs, taken before ibrutinib treatment. These receptor sequences come from a human donor with chronic lymphocytic leukemia. Each CDR3 is given with its conserved first and last residue. Fields, in order: V gene, J gene, D gene, clone size, CDR3 length, CDR3 protein, CDR3 DNA. D genes are given only for firm matches. Expanded clones get a size class; other rows say once, few or many, or leave the size out.

TRBV28,TRBJ2-5,TRBD2,few,12,CASSGTSGALYF,TGTGCCAGCAGTGGAACTAGCGGGGCGTTATACTTC
TRBV19,TRBJ2-6,.,.,14,CASTTGPGANVLTF,TGTGCCAGTACCACAGGGCCTGGGGCCAACGTCCTGACTTTC
TRBV10-1,TRBJ2-2,.,.,13,CASSRTVTGELFF,TGCGCCAGCAGTCGGACAGTTACCGGGGAGCTGTTTTTT
TRBV5-6,TRBJ2-1,TRBD2,.,18,CASSEGLAGGGPYNEQFF,TGTGCCAGCAGCGAGGGACTAGCGGGAGGAGGGCCCTACAATGAGCAGTTCTTC
TRBV2,TRBJ2-3,.,.,15,CARGGQGTVTDTQYF,TGTGCCAGAGGGGGTCAGGGTACGGTCACAGATACGCAGTATTTT
TRBV5-6,TRBJ1-2,.,.,12,CASSPDTGGYTF,TGTGCCAGCAGTCCGGACACTGGAGGCTACACCTTC
TRBV7-2,TRBJ2-5,.,.,13,CASSLTPGETQYF,TGTGCCAGCAGCTTAACCCCAGGGGAGACCCAGTACTTC
TRBV11-2,TRBJ1-2,.,.,13,CASSLGRTVGYTF,TGTGCCAGCAGCTTAGGTCGGACAGTCGGCTACACCTTC
TRBV19,TRBJ2-1,.,.,13,CASRWGVGNEQFF,TGTGCCAGTAGATGGGGGGTCGGCAATGAGCAGTTCTTC
TRBV27,TRBJ2-1,TRBD1,.,18,CASSLSLWDRGGYNEQFF,TGTGCCAGCAGTTTATCTCTTTGGGACAGGGGGGGATACAATGAGCAGTTCTTC
TRBV6-6,TRBJ2-3,TRBD2,.,15,CASSQRAGAADTQYF,TGTGCCAGCAGTCAACGGGCGGGAGCAGCAGATACGCAGTATTTT
TRBV30,TRBJ2-1,TRBD1,.,13,CAWSVRQGDEQFF,TGTGCCTGGAGTGTACGTCAGGGGGATGAGCAGTTCTTC